This TCR beta chain was observed in a study of CD8 T cells in ankylosing spondylitis (dated by TCRdb to the late 2010s). Context from the whole study: To find TCR variants linked to disease, the study profiled T cell receptor beta repertoires in ankylosing spondylitis patients and healthy donors. The full study cohort comprised roughly 24 ankylosing spondylitis patients and approximately 100 healthy donors. Peripheral blood samples were taken, and synovial fluid was additionally collected from ankylosing spondylitis patients. On the study overall, not on this receptor specifically: A TCR beta motif of roughly 8 highly homologous amino acid variants appeared characteristic of blood from ankylosing spondylitis patients. Some motif variants had previously been reported in the synovial fluid and blood of reactive arthritis patients, which suggests shared mechanisms of disease initiation. The disease-linked clones showed a CD8+ phenotype and occurred at relatively low frequencies in peripheral blood. The disease-linked clones were reported as significantly enriched in matched synovial fluid samples from ankylosing spondylitis patients.

This clonotype was seen ten or more times. The specificity of this receptor is unknown. Within one base of it there is no much larger clone, and no base qualities were kept. TCRdb records Illumina HiSeq 2500 as the sequencer. TCR beta libraries were prepared by quantitative 5'-RACE with molecular barcodes. The original pipeline was this. A new computational method, built on a probabilistic model of VDJ rearrangement, was used to identify disease-linked TCR variants. TCRdb applied fastp at Q25 and MiXCR to the public reads, then kept only in-frame beta chains. A single entry per CDR3 protein holds the most common genes and DNA from its merged rows. The V and J calls come from TCRdb's annotation, not from the publication. The sample table contains 250,000 or so distinct CDR3 sequences; only one count was recorded for 15% to 20% of them. Together, the top ten hold around a third of the sample. Based on the germline V gene (reference sequence), the CDR1 and CDR2 sequences are DFQATT and SNEGSKA. The CDR3 covers 14 residues, taking in both the cysteine and the phenylalanine. Left in the record is the CDR3 DNA by itself, 42 bases read in frame from the first base. Trimming leaves V shorter by 6 bases and J shorter by 2 bases, with the junction holding 8 bases beyond the gene matches.

The chain links TRBV20-1 with TRBJ2-7; 9 bases in the junction line up with TRBD1. The sequenced material came from blood, either unsorted or a sorted T cell fraction (not recorded which). The clonotype was recovered from a male donor with ankylosing spondylitis or in good health (not recorded which). CDR3 region: CSALDRGSAYEQYF. The bases are TGCAGTGCGCTGGACAGGGGATCGGCCTACGAGCAGTACTTC.